This T cell receptor (beta chain) is from a study of CD8 T cells in ankylosing spondylitis. Of note for this clonotype: Its antigen remains unknown.

Notes on the study in general: What appeared characteristic of ankylosing spondylitis blood was a TCR beta motif of eight or nine highly homologous variants.

MiXCR was run by TCRdb on the 5' RACE reads, yielding one entry per CDR3 protein. This sample has more than 250,000 distinct CDR3 sequences, with 6.5% to 10% found just once. The V and J ends lost 0 bases and 4 bases respectively, with 10 bases between them. There are 13 residues in the CDR3. In germline, CDR1 is DFQATT, CDR2 SNEGSKA (reference sequence). The sequenced sample consisted of blood, either unsorted or a sorted T cell fraction (not recorded which). This TCR was recovered from a male donor with ankylosing spondylitis. V is TRBV20-1 and J is TRBJ2-7, with D hard to call. The CDR3 bases are TGCAGTGCTAGAGATCTCTCGGGTTACGAGCAGTACTTC. Amino acid sequence: CSARDLSGYEQYF.